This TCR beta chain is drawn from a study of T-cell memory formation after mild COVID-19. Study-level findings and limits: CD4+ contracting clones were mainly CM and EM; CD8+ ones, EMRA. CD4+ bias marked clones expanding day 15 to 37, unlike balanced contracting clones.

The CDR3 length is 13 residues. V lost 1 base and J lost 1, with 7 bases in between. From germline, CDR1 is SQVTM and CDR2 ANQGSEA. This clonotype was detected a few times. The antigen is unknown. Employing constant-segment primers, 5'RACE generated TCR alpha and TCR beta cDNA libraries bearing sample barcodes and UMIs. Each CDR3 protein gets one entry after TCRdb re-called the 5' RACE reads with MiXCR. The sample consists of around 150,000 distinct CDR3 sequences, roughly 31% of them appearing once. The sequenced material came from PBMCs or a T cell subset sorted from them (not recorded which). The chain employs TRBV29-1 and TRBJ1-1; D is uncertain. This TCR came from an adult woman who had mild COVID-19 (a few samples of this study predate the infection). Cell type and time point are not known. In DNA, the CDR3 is TGCAGCGTTGAAGGGCAGCAGAACACTGAAGCTTTCTTT. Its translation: CSVEGQQNTEAFF.